What follows describes a single T cell receptor (beta chain). Its target is unknown. Expressed TCRB transcripts were sequenced because the entire RNA isolate underwent reverse transcription. Clones were read by immunoSEQ multiplex PCR, and TCRdb kept only the in-frame ones, dropping some. Counted here are hundreds of thousands of clones, 17% occurring once; the ten biggest clones make up 0.02% to 0.03%. This entry comes from a study of beta chain features in type 1 diabetes. Across the study: There was similarity between patients and healthy donors in age, gender and cell yields. General study points: Junctions at VDJ sites from type 1 diabetes patients had fewer insertions and more deletions. Among patients with Type 1 diabetes, TCRB CDR3s were moderately but significantly shorter in every one of the four CD4+ subsets.

Sorting gave populations that all exceeded 95% purity. What was sequenced was naive CD4+ T cells from blood. The sequence derives from a woman aged 18 to 35 in good health.

In DNA form, the CDR3 reads TGTGCCAGCAATAGGGGACAAATGGCCCACGAGCAGTACTTC. Encoded protein: CASNRGQMAHEQYF. V usage is TRBV28 and J usage is TRBJ2-7; maybe TRBD1 (6 bases). The CDR3 sequence is 14 residues long. Germline V gives CDR1 MDHEN, CDR2 SYDVKM. Trimming took off 7 bases at V and 5 bases at J, with 18 bases between the two ends.